This TCR beta chain stems from a study of CD8 T cells in ankylosing spondylitis. Trimming shortened V by 7 bases and J by 5 bases, and 17 bases separated the two germline ends. The germline gives CDR1 LNHDA, CDR2 SQIVND (reference sequence). This CDR3 spans 14 amino acids. Making use of molecular barcodes, quantitative 5'-RACE generated TCR beta libraries. TCRdb re-derived calls from the 5' RACE reads in MiXCR, one entry per CDR3 protein. The sample has under 550,000 distinct CDR3 sequences; about 24% are singletons. Study results and caveats: Peripheral blood samples showed relatively rare disease-linked clones, and these clones were CD8+. In ankylosing spondylitis patients, matched synovial fluid reportedly showed significant enrichment of disease-linked clones. Blood from ankylosing spondylitis patients appeared to carry a characteristic roughly 8-variant TCR beta motif.

About this clonotype: What it binds is unknown.

The V call is TRBV19, the J call TRBJ1-1; D is ambiguous. Sequenced material: blood, either unsorted or a sorted T cell fraction (not recorded which). This TCR derives from a male donor with ankylosing spondylitis. CDR3 in amino acids: CASTTGAPGTEAFF. For the CDR3, the DNA is TGTGCCAGTACCACGGGAGCCCCGGGGACTGAAGCTTTCTTT.